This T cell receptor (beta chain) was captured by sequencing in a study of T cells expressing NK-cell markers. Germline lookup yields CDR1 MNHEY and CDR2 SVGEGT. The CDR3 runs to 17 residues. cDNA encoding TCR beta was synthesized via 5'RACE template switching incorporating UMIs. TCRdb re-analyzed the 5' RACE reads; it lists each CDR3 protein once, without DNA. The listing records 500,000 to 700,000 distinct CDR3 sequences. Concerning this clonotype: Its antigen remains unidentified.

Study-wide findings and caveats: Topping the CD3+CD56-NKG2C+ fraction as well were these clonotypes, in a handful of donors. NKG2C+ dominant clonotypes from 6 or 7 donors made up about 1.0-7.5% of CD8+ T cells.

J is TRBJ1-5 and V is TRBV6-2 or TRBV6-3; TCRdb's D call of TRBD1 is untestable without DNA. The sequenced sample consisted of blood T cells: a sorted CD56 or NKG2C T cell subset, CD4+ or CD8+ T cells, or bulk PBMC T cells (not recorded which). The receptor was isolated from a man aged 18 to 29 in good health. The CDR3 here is CASSYSTGGKGNQPQHF.